This T cell receptor (beta chain) emerged from a study of T cell changes during pregnancy in multiple sclerosis. TCRdb's table, derived via immunoSEQ multiplex PCR, lists solely in-frame clones and lacks some. The profile covers more than 65,000 clones, with approximately 92% appearing a single time and roughly 0.94% taken by the ten largest. The TCR comes from a female donor with multiple sclerosis, enrolled in a pregnancy study. The material sequenced was peripheral blood, taken in the first trimester of pregnancy.

The CDR3 loop is CATMNTEAFF. DNA of the CDR3: TGTGCCACTATGAACACTGAAGCTTTCTTT. The rearrangement uses TRBV19 and TRBJ1-1, with D uncertain. The CDR3 is 10 residues long. CDR1 is LNHDA and CDR2 is SQIVND in the germline V gene (reference sequence). The V and J ends lost 10 bases and 0 bases respectively, with 3 bases between them.